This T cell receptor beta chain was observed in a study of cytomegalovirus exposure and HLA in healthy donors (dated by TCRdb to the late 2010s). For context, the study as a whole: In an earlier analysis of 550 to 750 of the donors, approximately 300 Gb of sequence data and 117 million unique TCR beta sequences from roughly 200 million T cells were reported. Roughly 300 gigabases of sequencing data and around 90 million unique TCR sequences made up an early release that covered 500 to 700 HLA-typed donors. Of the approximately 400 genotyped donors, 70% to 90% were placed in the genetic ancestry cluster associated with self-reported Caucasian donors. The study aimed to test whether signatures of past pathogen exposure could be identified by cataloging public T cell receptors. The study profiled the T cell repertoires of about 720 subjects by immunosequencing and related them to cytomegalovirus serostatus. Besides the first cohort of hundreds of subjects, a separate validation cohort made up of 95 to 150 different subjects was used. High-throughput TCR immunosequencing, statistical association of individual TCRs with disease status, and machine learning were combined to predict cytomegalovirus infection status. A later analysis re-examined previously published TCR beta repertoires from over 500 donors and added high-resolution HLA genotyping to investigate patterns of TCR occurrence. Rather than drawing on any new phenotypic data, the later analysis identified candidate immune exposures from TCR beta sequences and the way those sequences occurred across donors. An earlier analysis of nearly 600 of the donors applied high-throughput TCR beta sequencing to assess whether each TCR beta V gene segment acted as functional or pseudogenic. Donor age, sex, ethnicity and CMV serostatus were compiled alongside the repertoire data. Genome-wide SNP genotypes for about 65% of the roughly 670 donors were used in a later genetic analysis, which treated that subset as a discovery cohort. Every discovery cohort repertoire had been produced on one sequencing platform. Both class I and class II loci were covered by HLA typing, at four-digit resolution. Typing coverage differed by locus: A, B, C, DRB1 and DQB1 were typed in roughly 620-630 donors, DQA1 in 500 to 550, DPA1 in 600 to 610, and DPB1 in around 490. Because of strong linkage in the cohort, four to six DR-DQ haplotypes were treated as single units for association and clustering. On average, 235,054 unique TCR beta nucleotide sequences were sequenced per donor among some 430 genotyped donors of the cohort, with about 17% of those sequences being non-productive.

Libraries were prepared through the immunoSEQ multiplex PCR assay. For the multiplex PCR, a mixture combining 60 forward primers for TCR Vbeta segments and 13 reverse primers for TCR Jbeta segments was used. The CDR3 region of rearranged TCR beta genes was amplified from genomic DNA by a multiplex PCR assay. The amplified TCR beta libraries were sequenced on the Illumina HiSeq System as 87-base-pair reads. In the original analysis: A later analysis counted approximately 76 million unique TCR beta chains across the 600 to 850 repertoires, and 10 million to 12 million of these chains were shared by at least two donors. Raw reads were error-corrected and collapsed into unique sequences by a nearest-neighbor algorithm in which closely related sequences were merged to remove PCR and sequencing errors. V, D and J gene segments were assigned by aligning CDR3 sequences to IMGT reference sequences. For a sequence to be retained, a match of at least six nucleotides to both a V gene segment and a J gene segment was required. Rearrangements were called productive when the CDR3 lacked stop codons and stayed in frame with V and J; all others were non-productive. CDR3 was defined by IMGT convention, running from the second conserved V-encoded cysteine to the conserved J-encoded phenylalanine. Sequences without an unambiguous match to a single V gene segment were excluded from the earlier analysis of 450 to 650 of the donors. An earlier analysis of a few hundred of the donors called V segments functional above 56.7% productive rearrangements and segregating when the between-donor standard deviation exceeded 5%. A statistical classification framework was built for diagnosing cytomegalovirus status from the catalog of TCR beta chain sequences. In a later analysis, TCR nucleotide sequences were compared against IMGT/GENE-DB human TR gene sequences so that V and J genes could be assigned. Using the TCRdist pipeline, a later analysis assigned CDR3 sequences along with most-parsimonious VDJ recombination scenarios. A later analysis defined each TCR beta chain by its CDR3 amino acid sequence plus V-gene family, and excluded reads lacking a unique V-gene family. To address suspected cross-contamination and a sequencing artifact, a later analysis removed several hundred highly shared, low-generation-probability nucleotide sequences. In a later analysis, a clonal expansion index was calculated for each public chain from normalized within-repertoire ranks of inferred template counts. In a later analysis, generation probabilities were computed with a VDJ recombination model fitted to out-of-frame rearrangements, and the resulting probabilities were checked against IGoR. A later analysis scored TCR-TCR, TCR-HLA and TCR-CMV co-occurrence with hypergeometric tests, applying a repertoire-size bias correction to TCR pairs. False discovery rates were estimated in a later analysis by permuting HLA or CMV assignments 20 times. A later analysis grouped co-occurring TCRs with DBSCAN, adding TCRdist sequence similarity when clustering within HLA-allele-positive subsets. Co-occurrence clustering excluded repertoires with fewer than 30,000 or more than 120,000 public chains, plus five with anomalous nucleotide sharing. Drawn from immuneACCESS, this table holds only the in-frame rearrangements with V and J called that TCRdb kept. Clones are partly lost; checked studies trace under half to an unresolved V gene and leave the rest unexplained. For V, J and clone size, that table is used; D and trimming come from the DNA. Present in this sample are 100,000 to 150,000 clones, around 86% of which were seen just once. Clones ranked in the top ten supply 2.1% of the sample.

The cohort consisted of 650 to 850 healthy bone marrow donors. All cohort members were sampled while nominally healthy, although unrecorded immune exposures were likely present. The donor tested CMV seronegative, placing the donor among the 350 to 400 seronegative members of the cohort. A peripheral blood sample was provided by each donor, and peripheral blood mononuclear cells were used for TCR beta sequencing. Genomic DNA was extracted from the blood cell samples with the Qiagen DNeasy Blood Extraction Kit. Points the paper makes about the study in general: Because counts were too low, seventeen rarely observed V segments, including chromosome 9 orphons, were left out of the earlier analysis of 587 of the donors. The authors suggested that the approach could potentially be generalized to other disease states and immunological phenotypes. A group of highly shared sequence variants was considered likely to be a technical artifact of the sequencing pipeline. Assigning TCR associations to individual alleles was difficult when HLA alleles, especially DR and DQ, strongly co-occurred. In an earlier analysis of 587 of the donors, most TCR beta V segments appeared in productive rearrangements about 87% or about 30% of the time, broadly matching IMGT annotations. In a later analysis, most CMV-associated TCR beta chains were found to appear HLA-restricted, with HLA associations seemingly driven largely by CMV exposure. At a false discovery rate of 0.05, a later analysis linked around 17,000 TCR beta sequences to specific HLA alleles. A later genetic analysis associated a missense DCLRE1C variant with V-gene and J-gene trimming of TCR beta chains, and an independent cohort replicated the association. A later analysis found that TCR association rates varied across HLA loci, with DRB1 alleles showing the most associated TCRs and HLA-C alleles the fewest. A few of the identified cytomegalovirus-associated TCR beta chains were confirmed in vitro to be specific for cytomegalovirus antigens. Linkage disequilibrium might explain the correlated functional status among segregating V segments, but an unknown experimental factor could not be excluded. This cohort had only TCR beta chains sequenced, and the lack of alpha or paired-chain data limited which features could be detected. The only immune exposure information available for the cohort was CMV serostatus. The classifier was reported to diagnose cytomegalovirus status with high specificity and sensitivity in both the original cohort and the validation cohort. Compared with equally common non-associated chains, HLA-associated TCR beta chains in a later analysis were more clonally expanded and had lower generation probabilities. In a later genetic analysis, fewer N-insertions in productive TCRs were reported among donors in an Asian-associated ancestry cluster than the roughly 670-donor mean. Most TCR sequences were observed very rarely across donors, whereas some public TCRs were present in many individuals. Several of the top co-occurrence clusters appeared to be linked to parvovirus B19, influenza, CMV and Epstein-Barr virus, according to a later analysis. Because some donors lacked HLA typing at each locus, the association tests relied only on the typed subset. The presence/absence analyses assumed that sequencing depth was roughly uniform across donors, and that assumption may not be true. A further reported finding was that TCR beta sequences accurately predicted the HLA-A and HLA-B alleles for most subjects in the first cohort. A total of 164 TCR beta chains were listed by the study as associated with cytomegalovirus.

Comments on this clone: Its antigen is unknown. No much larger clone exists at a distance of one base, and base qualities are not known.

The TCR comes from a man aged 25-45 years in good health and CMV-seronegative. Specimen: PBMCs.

The nucleotide sequence reads TGTGCCAGCAGCGTAGCCGGGACAGGGGGCGAGCAGTACTTC. It encodes CASSVAGTGGEQYF. Rearrangement joined TRBV9 to TRBJ2-7; 11 central bases correspond to TRBD1. The germline V gene sets CDR1 to SGDLS and CDR2 to YYNGEE. V trim: 0 bases; J trim: 6 bases; unmatched bases: 2. From the cysteine up to the phenylalanine, the CDR3 has a length of 14 residues. The CDR3 DNA has 42 bases and is translated from base 1.